One sample yielded the 8 T cell receptor beta chains listed below, sequenced in a study of cytomegalovirus exposure and HLA in healthy donors. Use of 60 Vbeta and 13 Jbeta primers characterized the PCR. The assay was immunoSEQ multiplex PCR, and TCRdb's table has in-frame clones only and misses some. Of around 110,000 clones in the sample, 82% were seen once. Sequenced sample: PBMCs. These receptors came from a man aged 25-40 years in good health and CMV-seropositive.

The chain uses TRBV7-8 and TRBJ2-1; 11 bases map to TRBD2. V dropped 5 bases and J dropped 4; count of bases not matched to a gene: 7. CDR1 is SGHVS and CDR2 is FQNEAQ in the germline V gene. The CDR3 length is 16 residues. The CDR3 spells CASSPTGTSGYNEQFF. The CDR3 DNA reads as TGTGCCAGCAGCCCCACCGGGACTAGCGGTTACAATGAGCAGTTCTTC. Full variable domain (rest looked up from reference TRBV7-8 and TRBJ2-1): GAGVSQSPRYKVAKRGQDVALRCDPISGHVSLFWYQQALGQGPEFLTYFQNEAQLDKSGLPSDRFFAERPEGSVSTLKIQRTQQEDSAVYLCASSPTGTSGYNEQFFGPGTRLTVL.

The CDR3 coding sequence is TGTGCCAGCAGCATTAGCGGGGGGGACGGGGAGCTGTTTTTT. The encoded protein is CASSISGGDGELFF. This chain connects TRBV9 to TRBJ2-2; 11 nucleotides match TRBD2. In germline, CDR1 is SGDLS, CDR2 YYNGEE. The CDR3 has 14 amino acids. V lost 4 bases, J lost 7 bases, and 3 bases stayed unmatched. Based on the CDR3 plus reference TRBV9 and TRBJ2-2, the full variable domain is DSGVTQTPKHLITATGQRVTLRCSPRSGDLSVYWYQQSLDQGLQFLIQYYNGEERAKGNILERFSAQQFPDLHSELNLSSLELGDSALYFCASSISGGDGELFFGEGSRLTVL.

The CDR3 bases are TGCAGCGTTGGCGAGGGCCCCTATGGCTACACCTTC. It encodes CSVGEGPYGYTF. V is TRBV29-1 and J is TRBJ1-2; D is undetermined. V lost 4 bases and J lost 4, with 10 bases in between. The germline V gene encodes CDR1 SQVTM and CDR2 ANQGSEA. The CDR3 contains 12 residues.

This chain links TRBV7-8 with TRBJ2-5; 8 bases agree with TRBD2. The germline CDR1 and CDR2 sequences are SGHVS and FQNEAQ. This CDR3 is built from 14 residues. V gave up 2 bases and J gave up 11 bases; unmatched junction bases: 10. Here the CDR3 DNA reads TGTGCCAGCAGCTTATGGCGGGGGGCAAGGGAGCAGTACTTC. Its translation: CASSLWRGAREQYF.

The chain carries TRBV5-1 and TRBJ2-5; D is perhaps TRBD1 (6 bases). This CDR3 has 15 residues. Germline CDR1 reads SGHRS; CDR2 reads YFSETQ. The V end lost 4 bases, the J end lost 1 base, and 14 bases lay between the germline ends. CDR3 bases: TGCGCCAGCAGCCCGGCCAACAGGGCCCAAGAGACCCAGTACTTC. Amino acid sequence: CASSPANRAQETQYF.

The chain combines TRBV29-1 with TRBJ2-3, with 11 bases aligning to TRBD2. The V gene end was trimmed by 7 bases and the J gene end by 5 bases; junction bases not matched to a gene: 8. This CDR3 is built from 14 residues. Per germline, CDR1 SQVTM and CDR2 ANQGSEA. The CDR3: CSASIAGGQDTQYF. The CDR3 DNA is TGCAGCGCGAGCATAGCGGGGGGGCAAGATACGCAGTATTTT.

The chain recombines TRBV7-2 with TRBJ2-5; the match to TRBD1 covers 7 bases. CDR3 length: 16 amino acids. Losses at the gene ends were 2 bases for V and 4 bases for J; bases not matched to a gene: 10. The germline gives CDR1 SGHTA, CDR2 FQGNSA. The DNA of the CDR3 is TGTGCCAGCAGCTTAATGACAGGGTCGGTGTTAGAGACCCAGTACTTC. Amino acid sequence: CASSLMTGSVLETQYF.

A note on this clone: One end of the junction varies from germline; a read error may be responsible. The chain recombines TRBV11-3 with TRBJ2-6; 7 bases are shared with TRBD1. The CDR3 contains 20 residues. Germline loops: CDR1 SGHNT, CDR2 YENEEA. The CDR3, as DNA: TGTGCCAGCAGCTTTAGCGAAGGGACAGCCAGGGTTGGTGGGGCCAACGGCCTGACTTTC. Its protein is CASSFSEGTARVGGANGLTF.